This T cell receptor beta chain was sequenced in a study of blood T cell repertoires in COVID-19. The CDR3 length is 19 residues. Germline V gives CDR1 WNHNN, CDR2 SYGVQD (reference sequence). V dropped 0 bases and J dropped 1 base, with 19 bases sitting between them. Assay: immunoSEQ multiplex PCR; the TCRdb copy retains only in-frame clones and omits some. The profile shows around 280,000 clones, about nine tenths of them singletons. The rearrangement uses TRBV10-1 and TRBJ1-5; D is perhaps TRBD1 (6 bases). The sequencing sample was made of peripheral blood. This clonotype was sampled from a woman aged 25 to 39 with COVID-19, enrolled during active disease. CDR3 loop: CASSESSGQPNPSNQPQHF. In nucleotides, the CDR3 is TGCGCCAGCAGTGAGTCGAGTGGACAGCCCAACCCCAGCAATCAGCCCCAGCATTTT.